Below are 32 T cell receptor beta chains sequenced from a single sample in a study of shared clonotypes between healthy human individuals. In the naive CD8 group, cells lacked CD45RO and were positively selected for CCR7, so terminally differentiated effector memory CD45RA+ cells were left out. The protocol was immunoSEQ multiplex PCR, while the TCRdb copy is restricted to in-frame clones and leaves out a portion. The sample contains about 820,000 clones, 90% to 95% of which appear only once. Input material: naive CD8+ T cells sorted from blood. Receptors were obtained from a man aged 25-45 years in good health.

The chain uses TRBV9 and TRBJ2-1, with D possibly matching TRBD2 (6 bases). Trimming left V 0 bases short and J 8 bases short, with 15 bases between. This CDR3 spans 15 amino acids. The V gene's germline CDR1 is SGDLS and CDR2 YYNGEE. The CDR3 DNA reads TGTGCCAGCAGCGTAGATGGCGGGATAGGAGATGAGCAGTTCTTC. It translates to CASSVDGGIGDEQFF.

This clone was counted between two and nine times. J is TRBJ2-4 and V is TRBV7-9; 7 positions agree with TRBD2. J gave up 3 bases and V 5 bases, and 4 bases lay outside the gene matches. Germline CDR1 is SEHNR and CDR2 is FQNEAQ (reference sequence). There are 14 residues in the CDR3. Here the CDR3 reads CASSRGVGKNIQYF. As DNA, the CDR3 is TGTGCCAGCAGCCGGGGGGTCGGCAAAAACATTCAGTACTTC.

The chain is built from TRBV2 and TRBJ1-3; no definite D call. Germline values: CDR1 SNHLY, CDR2 FYNNEI. The CDR3 contains 19 residues. V was clipped by 7 bases and J by 1 base, with 26 bases between them. The CDR3 loop is CASTLGQDRTLVSGNTIYF. As DNA, the CDR3 is TGTGCCAGCACCCTCGGCCAGGATAGAACGCTCGTTTCTGGAAACACCATATATTTT.

Concerning this clone: The same CDR3 also results from other DNA sequences found in this sample. V usage is TRBV7-9 and J usage is TRBJ2-1; 8 bases line up with TRBD2. CDR3 size: 14 residues. From germline, CDR1 is SEHNR and CDR2 FQNEAQ (reference sequence). Trimming cost V 1 base and J 6 bases; bases outside gene matches: 2. CDR3 loop: CASSLVGRANEQFF. Here the CDR3 DNA reads TGTGCCAGCAGCTTAGTCGGGAGGGCCAATGAGCAGTTCTTC.

This clone was found once. The V gene is TRBV4-3, the J gene TRBJ2-1; perhaps D is TRBD1 or TRBD2 (5 bases each). V lost 3 bases and J lost 7, with 13 bases in between. Germline V lookup: CDR1 LGHNA, CDR2 YSLEER. The CDR3 loop spans 14 amino acids. DNA of the CDR3: TGCGCCAGCAGCCATTTCGGGGCTACTAATGAGCAGTTCTTC. It translates to CASSHFGATNEQFF.

The chain uses TRBV28 and TRBJ2-7; D is uncertain. The V end lost 3 bases, the J end lost 3 bases, and 9 bases lay between the germline ends. The CDR3 sequence is 13 residues long. The germline V gene encodes CDR1 MDHEN and CDR2 SYDVKM. The CDR3 spells CASSFRANYEQYF. CDR3 DNA: TGTGCCAGCAGTTTTAGGGCAAACTACGAGCAGTACTTC.

The chain links TRBV7-9 to TRBJ2-2; TRBD2 is a possible D gene (5 bases). CDR3 length: 15 amino acids. V dropped 0 bases and J dropped 4 bases, with 9 bases sitting between them. Germline V lookup: CDR1 SEHNR, CDR2 FQNEAQ (reference sequence). The CDR3 DNA reads TGTGCCAGCAGCTTAGCGGGAGACGCCACCGGGGAGCTGTTTTTT. This gives the protein CASSLAGDATGELFF.

The rearrangement joins TRBV27 to TRBJ2-3; 9 nucleotides align to TRBD2. V gave up 3 bases and J gave up 1 base; unmatched junction bases: 11. CDR1 is MNHEY, CDR2 SMNVEV, per germline (reference sequence). The CDR3 runs to 18 residues. The chain's CDR3 is CASSFLSSGRTGTDTQYF. The CDR3 DNA reads TGTGCCAGCAGTTTTCTGAGTAGCGGGAGAACTGGCACAGATACGCAGTATTTT.

As for this clone: Other DNA sequences in the sample encode the same CDR3. V usage is TRBV4-3 and J usage is TRBJ2-7, with TRBD2 matching over 7 bases. Germline V CDR1 and CDR2: LGHNA, YSLEER. J lost 0 bases, V lost 0 bases, and 2 bases had no gene match. CDR3 length: 15 residues. CDR3 residues: CASSQEAGSSYEQYF. In DNA, the CDR3 is TGCGCCAGCAGCCAAGAAGCGGGAAGCTCCTACGAGCAGTACTTC.

As regards this clone: Mismatch with germline at one junction end may stem from a read error. The CDR3 nucleotides are TGTGCCAGCAGCTTAGTTGGCGCCAGCGAGATCTTC. Translating it yields CASSLVGASEIF. V and J are TRBV7-8 and TRBJ2-1; D gene unclear. The CDR3 covers 12 residues. CDR1 SGHVS and CDR2 FQNEAQ come from the germline V gene. Looking up the rest from reference TRBV7-8 and TRBJ2-1 gives the full variable domain: GAGVSQSPRYKVAKRGQDVALRCDPISGHVSLFWYQQALGQGPEFLTYFQNEAQLDKSGLPSDRFFAERPEGSVSTLKIQRTQQEDSAVYLCASSLVGASEIFGPGTRLTVL.

This chain links TRBV27 with TRBJ2-1; D might be TRBD1 (6 bases). The CDR3 has 15 amino acids. V lost 6 bases, J lost 4 bases, and 16 bases lay in between. Germline V gene data show CDR1 as MNHEY and CDR2 as SMNVEV (reference sequence). CDR3 region: CASSPSDRPYNEQFF. CDR3 bases: TGTGCCAGCAGCCCCTCCGACAGGCCATACAATGAGCAGTTCTTC.

V is TRBV5-1 and J is TRBJ2-1; TRBD1 agrees at 9 bases. Germline trimming cut 4 bases from V and 5 bases from J; bases unmatched to any gene: 10. There are 16 residues in the CDR3. Germline-derived CDR1 and CDR2 are SGHRS and YFSETQ. CDR3 sequence: CASSRTGTGSNNEQFF. The CDR3 region has the DNA TGCGCCAGCAGCCGGACCGGGACAGGGTCCAACAATGAGCAGTTCTTC.

V and J are TRBV4-1 and TRBJ2-7; 7 nucleotides align to TRBD2. The V gene end was trimmed by 0 bases and the J gene end by 0 bases; junction bases not matched to a gene: 2. The length of the CDR3 is 15 residues. Germline lookup yields CDR1 MGHRA and CDR2 YSYEKL. In DNA, the CDR3 is TGCGCCAGCAGCCAAGAGGGCGGGAGCTCCTACGAGCAGTACTTC. Amino acid sequence: CASSQEGGSSYEQYF.

The chain is built from TRBV2 and TRBJ2-1, with D possibly TRBD2 on 6 matching bases. Trimming stripped 5 bases from V and 9 bases from J, with 20 bases between. The CDR3 is 15 amino acids. The germline V gene encodes CDR1 SNHLY and CDR2 FYNNEI. The CDR3 is CASSPGTLPEVEQFF. CDR3 in DNA: TGTGCCAGCAGTCCCGGGACTCTCCCCGAGGTTGAGCAGTTCTTC. The complete variable domain, with remaining parts taken from reference TRBV2 and TRBJ2-1, reads EPEVTQTPSHQVTQMGQEVILRCVPISNHLYFYWYRQILGQKVEFLVSFYNNEISEKSEIFDDQFSVERPDGSNFTLKIRSTKLEDSAMYFCASSPGTLPEVEQFFGPGTRLTVL.

The rearrangement links TRBV9 to TRBJ1-3; D gene ambiguous. V dropped 0 bases and J dropped 0 bases, with 16 bases sitting between them. The CDR3 is made up of 18 amino acids. Germline V gene sequence: CDR1 SGDLS, CDR2 YYNGEE. CDR3 in DNA: TGTGCCAGCAGCGTAGGAATGGCAGAAAAGAGCTCTGGAAACACCATATATTTT. Its protein is CASSVGMAEKSSGNTIYF.

The chain links TRBV29-1 to TRBJ2-7, with a tentative D call TRBD1 (8 bases). V was pared by 6 bases and J by 4 bases, with 22 bases between. From germline, CDR1 is SQVTM and CDR2 ANQGSEA. CDR3 length: 15 amino acids. CDR3 sequence (DNA): TGCAGCGTAACCGGGAGGTCAGGGGGCGCTTACGAGCAGTACTTC. It encodes CSVTGRSGGAYEQYF.

The chain employs TRBV7-9 and TRBJ1-2; the match to TRBD1 covers 9 bases. Germline-derived CDR1 and CDR2 are SEHNR and FQNEAQ (reference sequence). The CDR3 loop spans 17 amino acids. V lost 4 bases and J lost 4; bases outside the gene matches: 13. DNA for the CDR3: TGTGCCAGCAGCTCATCCGGGACAGGGATTCTCTCCTATGGCTACACCTTC. It is translated as CASSSSGTGILSYGYTF.

The chain links TRBV5-5 to TRBJ2-3; D gene ambiguous. The CDR3 has 14 residues. In germline, CDR1 is SGHKS, CDR2 YYEKEE (reference sequence). V was pared by 6 bases and J by 2 bases, with 13 bases between. The CDR3 coding sequence is TGTGCCAGCAATTTTGACTCACCCACAGATACGCAGTATTTT. Translation gives CASNFDSPTDTQYF.

The rearrangement joins TRBV10-3 to TRBJ2-4; 13 bases align to TRBD2. The CDR3 has 19 amino acids. Per the germline V gene, CDR1 is ENHRY and CDR2 is SYGVKD. J lost 1 base, V lost 2 bases, and 8 bases had no gene match. The CDR3 here is CAISEGLAGDLRAKNIQYF. In nucleotides, the CDR3 is TGTGCCATCAGTGAGGGACTAGCGGGAGACCTTCGGGCCAAAAACATTCAGTACTTC.

The gene calls are TRBV7-9 and TRBJ1-1; tentative D call: TRBD1 (6 bases). Trimming cost V 3 bases and J 4 bases, with 18 bases left between them. CDR3 size: 16 residues. Germline V gene data show CDR1 as SEHNR and CDR2 as FQNEAQ (reference sequence). CDR3 sequence reads: CASSFRGTSHPTEAFF. In nucleotides, the CDR3 is TGTGCCAGCAGCTTTAGGGGGACGTCCCACCCCACTGAAGCTTTCTTT.

This clone was counted a single time. V and J are TRBV7-9 and TRBJ1-2; 7 bases map to TRBD1. The CDR3 is 16 residues long. From germline, CDR1 is SEHNR and CDR2 FQNEAQ (reference sequence). V lost 4 bases, J lost 0 bases, and 8 bases stayed unmatched. This CDR3 reads CASSSRGQEPNYGYTF. DNA for the CDR3: TGTGCCAGCAGCTCGAGGGGGCAAGAGCCTAACTATGGCTACACCTTC.

This clone was detected only once. The chain has TRBV4-2 and TRBJ2-3, with 7 positions matching TRBD1. Losses at the gene ends were 1 base for V and 5 bases for J; bases not matched to a gene: 6. From germline, CDR1 is LGHNA and CDR2 YNFKEQ. The CDR3 covers 15 residues. CDR3 protein: CASSQGPTGVDTQYF. DNA of the CDR3: TGTGCCAGCAGCCAAGGACCAACAGGGGTAGATACGCAGTATTTT.

The J gene is TRBJ2-5, the V gene TRBV5-4, with 8 bases lining up with TRBD1. V shed 2 bases and J 5 bases; nucleotides not matched to a gene: 5. The germline gives CDR1 SGHNT, CDR2 YYREEE (reference sequence). CDR3 length: 14 amino acids. The DNA of the CDR3 is TGTGCCAGCAGCTTCCGACAGGGGCAGGAGACCCAGTACTTC. It encodes CASSFRQGQETQYF.

The chain is built from TRBV15 and TRBJ2-1; 14 nucleotides align to TRBD2. V lost 0 bases and J lost 7; bases outside the gene matches: 5. Germline V gene lookup returns CDR1 LNHNV and CDR2 YYDKDF (reference sequence). This CDR3 is 17 amino acids long. CDR3 DNA: TGTGCCACCAGCAGAGATAAGGGACTAGCGGGAGTAAATGAGCAGTTCTTC. Protein product: CATSRDKGLAGVNEQFF.

V is TRBV4-3 and J is TRBJ2-3; 8 bases fit TRBD2. Germline V gives CDR1 LGHNA, CDR2 YSLEER. Trimming at V came to 4 bases and at J to 3 bases, leaving 9 bases not matched to a gene. The length of the CDR3 is 16 residues. CDR3 coding DNA: TGCGCCAGCAGCCCAGAAAGGGGACTAGGGACAGATACGCAGTATTTT. Translated, it gives CASSPERGLGTDTQYF.

The chain links TRBV19 to TRBJ2-1; TRBD2 might be the D (6 bases). Germline CDR1 reads LNHDA; CDR2 reads SQIVND (reference sequence). The V end was cut by 8 bases, the J end by 0 bases, with 14 bases between. The CDR3 sequence is 15 residues long. CDR3 bases: TGTGCCAGTTCCCAACTCGGGAGCTCCTACAATGAGCAGTTCTTC. It is translated as CASSQLGSSYNEQFF.

The chain uses TRBV27 and TRBJ2-1; TRBD1 or TRBD2 may be the D gene (6 bases each). The CDR3 has 17 amino acids. Germline CDR1 MNHEY, CDR2 SMNVEV (reference sequence). Trimming removed 7 bases at V and 0 bases at J, with 19 bases between. CDR3 sequence: CASTGGGALGSYNEQFF. CDR3 bases: TGTGCCAGCACTGGGGGCGGGGCGTTGGGCTCCTACAATGAGCAGTTCTTC.

With regard to this clone: Other DNA sequences in this sample translate to the same CDR3. The chain is built from TRBV6-1 and TRBJ2-1, with no clear D. This CDR3 comprises 10 residues. With 6 bases removed from V and 5 bases from J, the gap between germline ends came to 2 bases. CDR1 MNHNS and CDR2 SASEGT come from the germline V gene. The CDR3 is CASRDNEQFF. CDR3 coding DNA: TGTGCCAGCAGAGACAATGAGCAGTTCTTC.

The genes are TRBV29-1 and TRBJ2-3; D is possibly TRBD1 (6 bases). Trimming took 5 bases from V and 0 from J, leaving 9 bases between them. CDR1 and CDR2 from the germline V gene are SQVTM and ANQGSEA. The CDR3 is 13 residues long. The CDR3 DNA is TGCAGCGTTTCAGGGGTTAGCACAGATACGCAGTATTTT. Amino acid sequence: CSVSGVSTDTQYF.

The CDR3 DNA reads TGTGCCAGCAGCCAAGATCTAGCAGGGATCTATGGCTACACCTTC. As protein: CASSQDLAGIYGYTF. This sequence joins TRBV14 and TRBJ1-2; D is perhaps TRBD1 (5 bases). V gave up 0 bases and J gave up 4 bases, with 12 bases separating them. Germline V CDR1 and CDR2: SGHDN, FVKESK. The CDR3 covers 15 residues.

V is TRBV7-9 and J is TRBJ1-4; TRBD1 might be the D (5 bases). The CDR3 is made up of 13 amino acids. Germline lookup yields CDR1 SEHNR and CDR2 FQNEAQ (reference sequence). V was pared by 8 bases and J by 6 bases, with 13 bases between. The CDR3 DNA reads as TGTGCCAGCGAGGGGCAAGGGGATGAAAAACTGTTTTTT. Protein sequence: CASEGQGDEKLFF.

This rearrangement joins TRBV10-3 to TRBJ2-7; TRBD2 aligns across 7 bases. Germline CDR1 is ENHRY and CDR2 is SYGVKD. The CDR3 has 15 amino acids. V lost 3 bases, J lost 3 bases, and 8 bases stayed unmatched. The CDR3 loop is CAISDLGGPFYEQYF. For the CDR3, the DNA is TGTGCCATCAGTGACCTGGGAGGGCCGTTCTACGAGCAGTACTTC.